These 23 T cell receptor beta chains were all obtained from the same sample, sequenced in a study of vaccination effects on CD4 cells after COVID-19. Pools of viral peptides were used by the ViraFEST assay to expand antigen-specific CD4+ T cells ahead of sequencing. Culture proceeded for roughly ten days, and CD4+ T cells were then isolated. Every participant took two doses of the BNT162b2 or mRNA-1273 vaccine. These receptors are not linked to any known antigen. Sequencing was performed with immunoSEQ multiplex PCR; in TCRdb, only in-frame clones are kept and a portion is missing. The repertoire holds tens of thousands of clones, with around 78% as singletons. The source material was CD4+ T cells from PBMCs cultured with HCoV-229E spike peptides, sampled after COVID-19 vaccination. The source is a human donor who received a COVID-19 vaccine.

The V call is TRBV6-5, the J call TRBJ1-5; D perhaps matches TRBD1 (6 bases). V lost 5 bases to trimming and J lost 3 bases, with 11 bases between them. Per germline, CDR1 MNHEY and CDR2 SVGAGI. CDR3 length equals 14 residues. DNA of the CDR3: TGTGCCAGCAGTAACCACAGGGACAATCAGCCCCAGCATTTT. Its translation is CASSNHRDNQPQHF.

This sequence joins TRBV4-3 and TRBJ1-1; no firm D call. In germline, CDR1 is LGHNA, CDR2 YSLEER. This CDR3 is built from 13 residues. The V gene lost 1 base and the J gene lost 1 base, with 4 bases spanning the gap. The CDR3 spells CASSQVKNTEAFF. In DNA form, the CDR3 reads TGCGCCAGCAGCCAAGTCAAGAACACTGAAGCTTTCTTT.

The V gene is TRBV2, the J gene TRBJ2-3; 7 bases agree with TRBD1. The junction had 6 bases not matched to a gene; V was cut back by 4 bases and J by 5 bases. CDR1 SNHLY and CDR2 FYNNEI come from the germline V gene. The CDR3 loop spans 14 amino acids. This chain's CDR3 is CASSVTGRGDTQYF. CDR3 bases: TGTGCCAGCAGTGTGACAGGGCGTGGAGATACGCAGTATTTT.

This chain uses TRBV7-3 with TRBJ2-7, with D uncertain. Germline loops: CDR1 SGHTA, CDR2 FQGTGA. Trimming removed 2 bases from V and 1 base from J, with 12 bases in between. The CDR3 extends over 15 amino acids. The CDR3 sequence: CASSLFWGSSYEQYV. The CDR3 coding sequence is TGTGCCAGCAGCTTATTCTGGGGTTCGTCCTACGAGCAGTACGTC.

This chain joins TRBV19 and TRBJ2-3, with TRBD1 identical over 9 bases. Germline CDR1 LNHDA, CDR2 SQIVND (reference sequence). The CDR3 is made up of 15 amino acids. V shed 6 bases, J shed 0 bases, and the junction held 4 bases outside the gene matches. CDR3 protein: CASRDRGGSTDTQYF. CDR3 coding DNA: TGTGCCAGTAGGGACAGGGGCGGGAGCACAGATACGCAGTATTTT.

The V call is TRBV19, the J call TRBJ2-1; D possibly corresponds to TRBD1 (5 bases). Germline CDR1 reads LNHDA; CDR2 reads SQIVND (reference sequence). The CDR3 covers 15 residues. V lost 4 bases and J 8 bases, leaving 18 bases between the germline ends. This chain's CDR3 is CASSKGRAGSDEQFF. The CDR3 DNA is TGTGCCAGTAGTAAGGGTCGGGCAGGGTCGGATGAGCAGTTCTTC.

This clone occurred a few times. J is TRBJ1-2 and V is TRBV7-2, with TRBD1 matching 11 bases. Germline values: CDR1 SGHTA, CDR2 FQGNSA. This CDR3 spans 15 amino acids. V shed 5 bases, J shed 5 bases, and the junction held 7 bases outside the gene matches. CDR3 nucleotide sequence: TGTGCCAGCAGCCCAGGGACAGGGGGAGAATATGGCTACACCTTC. It specifies CASSPGTGGEYGYTF.

The chain recombines TRBV19 with TRBJ1-6; D gene ambiguous. Looked up from germline, CDR1 is LNHDA and CDR2 is SQIVND (reference sequence). V lost 3 bases, J lost 10 bases, and 10 bases lay in between. This CDR3 contains 13 residues. This CDR3 is CASSILSESPLHF. The CDR3 DNA follows: TGTGCCAGTAGTATCCTGAGCGAATCACCCCTCCACTTT.

This clone was seen a single time. The V call is TRBV11-1, the J call TRBJ2-2; D is perhaps TRBD1 (5 bases). The CDR3 spans 14 residues. Trimming took 5 bases from V and 1 from J, leaving 8 bases between them. CDR1 and CDR2 from the germline V gene are SGHAT and FQDESV (reference sequence). CDR3 in DNA: TGTGCCAGCAGCAGAGACAGGAACACCGGGGAGCTGTTTTTT. It is translated as CASSRDRNTGELFF.

V and J are TRBV11-3 and TRBJ2-3; D tentatively reads TRBD1 or TRBD2 (5 bases each). The length of the CDR3 is 15 residues. V gave up 5 bases and J gave up 3 bases, with 15 bases separating them. Looked up from germline, CDR1 is SGHNT and CDR2 is YENEEA. In nucleotides, the CDR3 is TGTGCCAGCAGCCCGGGACCTTTAGCGACAGATACGCAGTATTTT. Amino acid sequence: CASSPGPLATDTQYF.

This clone was counted between two and nine times. This chain uses TRBV28 with TRBJ1-1, with a weak D call TRBD1 (5 bases). The V gene's germline CDR1 is MDHEN and CDR2 SYDVKM. Trimming took 1 base from V and 3 from J, leaving 9 bases between them. The CDR3 is 14 amino acids. The CDR3 here is CASSLLGTYTEAFF. CDR3 nucleotide sequence: TGTGCCAGCAGTTTATTGGGGACCTACACTGAAGCTTTCTTT.

This clone showed up just a few times. The V and J genes are TRBV5-3 and TRBJ1-2; D unclear. TRBV5-3 is an open reading frame whose function is uncertain. Trimming left V 1 base short and J 4 bases short, with 11 bases between. This CDR3 region has 14 residues. The CDR3, as DNA: TGTGCCAGAAGCTTGTTCCCACACCTCTATGGCTACACCTTC. This translates into CARSLFPHLYGYTF.

The CDR3 sequence is CASSLEGLYNEQFF. The CDR3, as DNA: TGTGCCAGCAGCTTGGAGGGACTGTACAATGAGCAGTTCTTC. The chain employs TRBV5-8 and TRBJ2-1, with D perhaps TRBD2 (6 bases). V lost 0 bases and J 4 bases, leaving 8 bases between the germline ends. The CDR3 runs 14 residues. The germline CDR1 and CDR2 sequences are SGHTS and YDEGEE.

The chain couples TRBV6-2 or TRBV6-3 to TRBJ1-1; a weak D match, TRBD1 (5 bases). The germline gives CDR1 MNHEY, CDR2 SVGEGT. The CDR3 contains 15 residues. V shed 2 bases and J shed 1 base, with 11 bases lying between them. The CDR3 DNA reads TGTGCCAGCAGTTACCCTGGGGCCTGGAACACTGAAGCTTTCTTT. Translated: CASSYPGAWNTEAFF.

The rearrangement joins TRBV6-5 to TRBJ1-2; TRBD1 might be the D (5 bases). The germline CDR1 and CDR2 sequences are MNHEY and SVGAGI. The length of the CDR3 is 15 residues. The V gene lost 6 bases and the J gene lost 5 bases, with 19 bases spanning the gap. The CDR3 sequence: CASRLMLGGAYGYTF. The CDR3 DNA sequence: TGTGCCAGCAGGCTTATGCTTGGAGGGGCGTATGGCTACACCTTC.

The chain couples TRBV6-5 to TRBJ2-3; possibly TRBD1 for D (5 bases). Trimming left V 0 bases short and J 8 bases short, with 18 bases between. There are 16 residues in the CDR3. In germline, CDR1 is MNHEY, CDR2 SVGAGI. The CDR3 reads CASSYSKGQGWGTQYF. The CDR3, as DNA: TGTGCCAGCAGTTACTCGAAAGGCCAGGGTTGGGGTACGCAGTATTTT.

J is TRBJ2-7 and V is TRBV2; TRBD1 might be the D (6 bases). This CDR3 has 12 amino acids. Germline lookup yields CDR1 SNHLY and CDR2 FYNNEI. V lost 9 bases, J lost 3 bases, and 12 bases lay in between. The CDR3 reads CASEQGNYEQYV. The CDR3 region has the DNA TGTGCCAGTGAACAGGGAAACTACGAGCAGTACGTC.

Only one count was recorded for this clone. The V gene is TRBV4-1, the J gene TRBJ2-5, with 9 bases matching TRBD2. This CDR3 is 12 amino acids long. With 8 bases clipped from V and 8 bases from J, the junction kept 6 bases outside the gene matches. CDR1 is MGHRA and CDR2 is YSYEKL in the germline V gene. Here the CDR3 DNA reads TGCGCCAGCGGAAGCGGGGGGTATACCCAGTACTTC. This gives the protein CASGSGGYTQYF.

J is TRBJ1-2 and V is TRBV2; TRBD1 might be the D (5 bases). The germline V gene encodes CDR1 SNHLY and CDR2 FYNNEI. The CDR3 sequence is 14 residues long. The V end was cut by 3 bases, the J end by 4 bases, with 12 bases between. The CDR3 DNA is TGTGCCAGCAGTGATGGGGGGTCCGGCTATGGCTACACCTTC. It codes for CASSDGGSGYGYTF.

The chain employs TRBV18 and TRBJ1-6; no definite D call. This CDR3 is built from 15 residues. Germline lookup yields CDR1 KGHSH and CDR2 LQKENI. The V gene lost 3 bases and the J gene lost 7 bases, with 13 bases spanning the gap. This chain's CDR3 is CASSPDRTANSPLHF. CDR3 bases: TGTGCCAGCTCACCGGACCGGACGGCCAATTCACCCCTCCACTTT. The complete variable domain, with remaining parts taken from reference TRBV18 and TRBJ1-6, reads NAGVMQNPRHLVRRRGQEARLRCSPMKGHSHVYWYRQLPEEGLKFMVYLQKENIIDESGMPKERFSAEFPKEGPSILRIQQVVRGDSAAYFCASSPDRTANSPLHFGNGTRLTVT.

The chain has TRBV2 and TRBJ2-2, with D possibly being TRBD1 (6 bases). This CDR3 contains 14 residues. V was pared by 5 bases and J by 6 bases, with 13 bases between. Germline assignment: CDR1 SNHLY and CDR2 FYNNEI. The CDR3 DNA follows: TGTGCCAGCAGTCCTAACAGGGTCTCCGGGGAGCTGTTTTTT. Translated: CASSPNRVSGELFF. Using reference TRBV2 and TRBJ2-2 for the parts outside the CDR3, the full variable domain is EPEVTQTPSHQVTQMGQEVILRCVPISNHLYFYWYRQILGQKVEFLVSFYNNEISEKSEIFDDQFSVERPDGSNFTLKIRSTKLEDSAMYFCASSPNRVSGELFFGEGSRLTVL.

This clone was seen just once. The V gene is TRBV6-5, the J gene TRBJ2-7; possible D gene TRBD1, 6 bases. Germline assignment: CDR1 MNHEY and CDR2 SVGAGI. V was shortened by 5 bases and J by 4 bases, with 18 bases between the two germline ends. This CDR3 spans 15 amino acids. The CDR3 DNA reads TGTGCCAGCAGTACCCTTCCGGACAGCCGGTACGAGCAGTACGTC. As protein: CASSTLPDSRYEQYV.

V is TRBV14 and J is TRBJ2-7; D tentatively reads TRBD1 or TRBD2 (6 bases each). The germline V gene has CDR1 SGHDN and CDR2 FVKESK. The CDR3 spans 14 residues. V was cut by 4 bases and J by 4 bases, with 14 bases left in between. CDR3 bases: TGTGCCAGCAGCCGCGGGACGGGGGCTTACGAGCAGTACGTC. The encoded protein is CASSRGTGAYEQYV.